This T cell receptor beta chain was identified in a study of OX40 agonist ivuxolimab in advanced cancers. Method: immunoSEQ multiplex PCR; TCRdb's copy keeps in-frame clones and lacks some. The sample yields roughly 65,000 clones, 88% seen once. Findings and caveats of the study: Partly responding patients at 0.1-3.0 mg/kg showed some of the smallest clonal expansion. With doses of 0.1 to 3.0 mg/kg, CD4+ and CD8+ blood T cells had undergone clonal expansion by week 6.

As to this clone: Its antigen is as yet unknown.

Autoimmune disease history or systemic immunosuppression barred patients. CDR3 size: 15 residues. The germline gives CDR1 SGHRS, CDR2 YFSETQ. V was trimmed by 1 base and J by 4 bases, leaving 14 bases between them. The sample here was CD4+ or CD8+ T cells sorted from blood, taken in a trial of the OX40 agonist ivuxolimab. J is TRBJ1-2 and V is TRBV5-1; tentatively, D is TRBD1 (5 bases). This clonotype was obtained from an adult with an advanced solid tumor such as melanoma, head and neck, liver or kidney cancer. DNA of the CDR3: TGCGCCAGCAGCTTGTCTGGGGACGCAGGCTATGGCTACACCTTC. Its translation: CASSLSGDAGYGYTF.